This record looks at one T cell receptor beta chain sequence and its context. These data belong to a study of shared clonotypes between healthy human individuals. Donors, healthy HIV-negative adults, lacked recent acute infections or vaccinations. The germline V and J ends were trimmed by 1 base and 9 bases, with 13 bases remaining between them. The CDR3 is 15 amino acids. Germline loops: CDR1 KGHSH, CDR2 LQKENI. In the original workflow: Sequence data from immunoSEQ were junction-only and lacked quality scores; consequently, filtering differed. The method was immunoSEQ multiplex PCR; TCRdb's version includes in-frame clones alone and lacks a portion of them. V and J calls and clone size are given by that table; D and trimming were obtained from the DNA. The table has around 450,000 clones, roughly three quarters seen once.

The chain employs TRBV18 and TRBJ1-6; D not resolved. What was sequenced was PBMCs. The source of this sequence is a woman in her thirties or forties in good health. Some clones in this sample may be carry-over from other donors' samples. The CDR3 DNA follows: TGTGCCAGCTCACCACGGGAGCCCCAAGCTTCACCCCTCCACTTT. Amino acids: CASSPREPQASPLHF.